A selection of T cell receptor beta chains follows, all from one sample in a study of blood T cell repertoires in COVID-19. TCRdb's copy holds only in-frame clones and misses some; the assay was immunoSEQ multiplex PCR. The table records 150,000 to 250,000 clones, about 86% of them present only once. The specimen was PBMCs or T cells enriched from blood (not recorded which). These receptors were collected from a man aged 40-55 years who had recovered from COVID-19. The CDR3 runs from the conserved cysteine through the conserved F or W. Fields, in order: clone size, V gene, D gene, J gene, CDR3 length, CDR3 protein, CDR3 DNA. A D gene is named only where the DNA matches it firmly. Expanded clones get a size class; other rows say once, few or many, or leave the size out.

>.|TRBV21-1|.|TRBJ1-5|16
CASSKEGGAFGQPQHF
TGTGCCAGCAGCAAAGAAGGGGGCGCGTTTGGACAGCCCCAGCATTTT
>.|TRBV7-9|TRBD1|TRBJ1-2|15
CATHVPGQGRYGYTF
TGTGCCACCCACGTCCCGGGACAGGGACGCTATGGCTACACCTTC
>.|TRBV28|.|TRBJ2-5|15
CASSLRQWYQETQYF
TGTGCCAGCAGTTTACGACAGTGGTACCAAGAGACCCAGTACTTC
>.|TRBV5-4|.|TRBJ1-6|14
CASSSTVTNSPLHF
TGTGCCAGCAGCTCGACAGTTACGAATTCACCCCTCCACTTT
>.|TRBV6-6|.|TRBJ2-1|15
CASRIERDTYNEQFF
TGTGCCAGCAGGATCGAAAGGGACACCTACAATGAGCAGTTCTTC
>.|TRBV2|TRBD2|TRBJ2-3|16
CASSETSGGASDTQYF
TGTGCCAGCAGCGAAACTAGCGGGGGGGCTTCAGATACGCAGTATTTT
>.|TRBV28|TRBD2|TRBJ2-5|17
CASSLFSGGGYQETQYF
TGTGCCAGCAGTTTATTTAGCGGGGGGGGATATCAAGAGACCCAGTACTTC
>.|TRBV5-8|.|TRBJ1-5|17
CASSLGVDSYSNQPQHF
TGTGCCAGCAGCTTGGGTGTAGATTCGTATAGCAATCAGCCCCAGCATTTT
>.|TRBV27|TRBD1|TRBJ1-1|15
CASSSPGQVFTEAFF
TGTGCCAGCAGTTCTCCGGGACAGGTCTTTACTGAAGCTTTCTTT
>.|TRBV19|.|TRBJ2-1|13
CASRQLGGLEQFF
TGTGCCAGTAGACAACTCGGGGGGCTTGAGCAGTTCTTC
>.|TRBV3-1/TRBV3-2|TRBD1|TRBJ2-5|14
CASSFIDREETQYF
TGTGCCAGCAGCTTTATCGACAGGGAAGAGACCCAGTACTTC
>.|TRBV29-1|.|TRBJ1-5|12
CSVGQFGQPQHF
TGCAGCGTCGGACAGTTTGGCCAGCCCCAGCATTTT
>few|TRBV13|.|TRBJ1-2|16
CASSLASTDSNYGYTF
TGTGCCAGCAGCTTAGCCTCGACAGATTCTAACTATGGCTACACCTTC
>.|TRBV2|.|TRBJ1-4|15
CASLPLSNIVGKLFF
TGTGCCAGCCTACCATTAAGCAATATTGTCGGAAAACTGTTTTTT
>.|TRBV4-1|TRBD1|TRBJ2-5|16
CASSPFSQGAKETQYF
TGCGCCAGCAGCCCGTTTAGCCAGGGGGCGAAAGAGACCCAGTACTTC
>few|TRBV24-1|.|TRBJ1-2|11
CATSGGGGYTF
TGTGCCACCAGTGGGGGGGGTGGCTACACCTTC
>.|TRBV4-1|TRBD2|TRBJ2-7|14
CASSREGHTYEQYF
TGCGCCAGCAGCCGGGAGGGGCACACCTACGAGCAGTACTTC
>.|TRBV2|.|TRBJ2-2|15
CASSAFFLNTGELFF
TGTGCCAGCAGTGCTTTCTTCCTTAACACCGGGGAGCTGTTTTTT